This note documents a single T cell receptor (beta chain) sequence. Its antigen remains unidentified. These data come from a study of metastatic and nonmetastatic thyroid tumors. As for the study in general: Blood and tumor or nodule tissue repertoires from malignant and benign thyroid patients were compared. General observations from the study: It was reported that TCR beta diversity was significantly higher in malignant thyroid tumors than benign nodules, in blood and tumor.

CDR3 size: 15 residues. Trimming took 0 bases from V and 2 from J, leaving 10 bases between them. The germline V gene has CDR1 DFQATT and CDR2 SNEGSKA (reference sequence). Under the authors' procedure: The study's classifier, a distant-metastasis tool for papillary thyroid cancer, was built using CDR3 differences across clinicopathological groups. TCRdb re-called clones via MiXCR from the PCR reads. V and J calls and clone size were set by TCRdb, not the authors. The sample has 31,000 or so clones; 25% to 30% are singletons. Each patient went into thyroid surgery without having received any treatment.

The genes are TRBV20-1 and TRBJ2-2; D might be TRBD2 (5 bases). The material sequenced was blood. The TCR was taken from a female donor with papillary thyroid cancer or a benign thyroid nodule (not recorded which). Some clones in this sample may be carry-over from other donors' samples. This CDR3 reads CSARDGGDNTGELFF. DNA of the CDR3: TGCAGTGCTAGAGATGGAGGAGACAACACCGGGGAGCTGTTTTTT.